This TCR beta chain was found in a study of T cells after yellow fever vaccination. Germline loops: CDR1 SQVTM, CDR2 ANQGSEA. CDR3 length: 12 amino acids. V shed 6 bases, J shed 4 bases, and the junction held 3 bases outside the gene matches. TCR cDNA was made by 5'RACE template switching, adding a universal primer site and UMIs. TCRdb reprocessed the 5' RACE reads with MiXCR, giving one entry per CDR3 protein. The sample includes fewer than 650,000 distinct CDR3 sequences, 20% to 25% of them seen just once. With respect to this clonotype: Its antigen is not identified.

Study outcomes and limitations: Only a small proportion of the clonotypes turned up in both the CD4 and the CD8 compartments, likely arising from convergent recombination. On re-exposure, the response was weaker but peaked faster, at day 5 versus 15.

This rearrangement joins TRBV29-1 to TRBJ2-5; 9 bases match TRBD1. The sample here was PBMCs, taken roughly 23 days after the first yellow fever vaccination. This sequence was found in a man aged 18 to 30 who received the YFV17D yellow fever vaccine. The CDR3 region is CSVVTGGETQYF. In nucleotides, the CDR3 is TGCAGCGTCGTGACAGGGGGAGAGACCCAGTACTTC.